The entry below describes one T cell receptor beta chain. The protocol was immunoSEQ multiplex PCR, while the TCRdb copy is restricted to in-frame clones and leaves out a portion. Among about 100,000 clones listed, 91% were seen once. The sample comes from a study of T cell changes during pregnancy in multiple sclerosis. Losses at the gene ends were 2 bases for V and 2 bases for J; bases not matched to a gene: 2. The CDR3 extends over 15 amino acids. CDR1 MRHNA and CDR2 SNTAGT come from the germline V gene. This clonotype was sampled from a female donor with multiple sclerosis, enrolled in a pregnancy study. The material was peripheral blood, obtained after pregnancy. The chain has TRBV6-4 and TRBJ2-1, with 8 bases fitting TRBD1. In DNA form, the CDR3 reads TGTGCCAGCAGTGACGGGACAGGAACCTACAATGAGCAGTTCTTC. It is translated as CASSDGTGTYNEQFF.